Shown below are 8 T cell receptor beta chains from a single sample sequenced in a study of T cell responses to AZD1222 COVID-19 vaccine. Assay: immunoSEQ multiplex PCR; the TCRdb copy retains only in-frame clones and omits some. The data show some 150,000 clones, with roughly 88% seen just once and about 16% held by the top ten. This specimen consisted of peripheral blood, obtained on day 0 of AZD1222 vaccination. The source of these receptors is an adult in good health.

This CDR3 reads CASTRTSGGPVETQYF. The CDR3 DNA follows: TGTGCCAGCACCCGGACTAGCGGGGGGCCGGTAGAGACCCAGTACTTC. The V gene is TRBV7-6, the J gene TRBJ2-5, with 14 bases lining up with TRBD2. In germline, CDR1 is SGHVS, CDR2 FNYEAQ. The junction had 8 bases not matched to a gene; V was cut back by 7 bases and J by 4 bases. The length of the CDR3 is 16 residues.

The chain couples TRBV18 to TRBJ1-2, with D hard to call. Germline values: CDR1 KGHSH, CDR2 LQKENI. Trimming took 0 bases from V and 0 from J, leaving 8 bases between them. There are 15 residues in the CDR3. The CDR3 protein is CASSPPPGANYGYTF. The CDR3 DNA is TGTGCCAGCTCACCACCTCCGGGAGCTAACTATGGCTACACCTTC.

This clone was seen a few times. J is TRBJ2-7 and V is TRBV7-2; 10 bases align to TRBD1. The CDR3 is made up of 15 amino acids. Germline CDR1 SGHTA, CDR2 FQGNSA. Trimming cost V 2 bases and J 5 bases; bases outside gene matches: 6. CDR3 DNA sequence: TGTGCCAGCAGCTTAAGACAGGGGGCGCTCCACGAGCAGTACTTC. This gives the protein CASSLRQGALHEQYF.

V is TRBV2 and J is TRBJ2-2, with D possibly TRBD2 on 5 matching bases. Between the trimmed V and J ends, which lost 6 bases and 6 bases, there was a span of 17 bases. Germline V gives CDR1 SNHLY, CDR2 FYNNEI. The CDR3 is made up of 15 amino acids. As DNA, the CDR3 is TGTGCCAGCAGAACTGCCCGGGTGCGGGCCGGGGAGCTGTTTTTT. It encodes CASRTARVRAGELFF.

This clone occurred once. This chain joins TRBV6-5 and TRBJ1-1; possible D gene TRBD1, 5 bases. From germline, CDR1 is MNHEY and CDR2 SVGAGI. V was clipped by 2 bases and J by 5 bases, with 9 bases between them. This CDR3 has 13 residues. CDR3 DNA: TGTGCCAGCAGTTACCGCGACAGAACTGAAGCTTTCTTT. Its protein is CASSYRDRTEAFF.

This chain links TRBV5-4 with TRBJ1-1; TRBD1 aligns across 7 bases. The ends lost 4 bases at V and 3 bases at J; junction bases unmatched: 3. In germline, CDR1 is SGHNT, CDR2 YYREEE (reference sequence). The CDR3 totals 13 residues. The CDR3 spells CASSMDRHTEAFF. The CDR3 coding sequence is TGTGCCAGCAGCATGGACAGGCACACTGAAGCTTTCTTT.

V usage is TRBV19 and J usage is TRBJ1-5, with 8 bases that match TRBD1. The germline gives CDR1 LNHDA, CDR2 SQIVND (reference sequence). V was pared by 4 bases and J by 0 bases, with 5 bases of the junction left unmatched. The CDR3 is 16 residues long. The chain's CDR3 is CASSTLGTGSNQPQHF. The CDR3 nucleotides are TGTGCCAGTAGTACCTTGGGGACAGGTAGCAATCAGCCCCAGCATTTT. Drawing the rest from reference TRBV19 and TRBJ1-5, the complete variable domain is DGGITQSPKYLFRKEGQNVTLSCEQNLNHDAMYWYRQDPGQGLRLIYYSQIVNDFQKGDIAEGYSVSREKKESFPLTVTSAQKNPTAFYLCASSTLGTGSNQPQHFGDGTRLSIL.

This chain joins TRBV7-2 and TRBJ2-7, with D perhaps being TRBD1 or TRBD2 (5 bases each). This CDR3 is built from 13 residues. V was shortened by 3 bases and J by 4 bases, with 10 bases between the two germline ends. Looked up from germline, CDR1 is SGHTA and CDR2 is FQGNSA. The CDR3 coding sequence is TGTGCCAGCAGCTTGGTGGGGGTGTACGAGCAGTACTTC. It specifies CASSLVGVYEQYF.